This T cell receptor beta chain was sequenced for a study of T cells in Graves' hyperthyroidism and ophthalmopathy. Broader study findings: Most thyroid clonotypes that were expanded above 0.001 also turned up in blood.

The V and J ends lost 5 bases and 2 bases, in that order; junction bases with no gene match: 7. In germline, CDR1 is SGHTA, CDR2 FQGTGA. The CDR3 spans 15 residues. Using RNA transcripts as the source, TCR beta CDR3 regions were amplified. When the TCR CDR3 underwent first-round RT-PCR, the HTBI primer set was used. TCRdb re-analysed the multiplex PCR reads in MiXCR, keeping a single row per CDR3 protein. The sample holds around 300,000 distinct CDR3 sequences, roughly 15% seen once. About this clonotype: What it binds is not known.

The V gene is TRBV7-3, the J gene TRBJ2-3; 7 nucleotides line up with TRBD2. Input material: blood. The sequence came from a woman in her 40s with Graves' hyperthyroidism. CDR3 residues: CASSPGTTNTDTQYF. The CDR3 DNA sequence: TGTGCCAGCAGCCCCGGGACTACCAACACAGATACGCAGTATTTT.